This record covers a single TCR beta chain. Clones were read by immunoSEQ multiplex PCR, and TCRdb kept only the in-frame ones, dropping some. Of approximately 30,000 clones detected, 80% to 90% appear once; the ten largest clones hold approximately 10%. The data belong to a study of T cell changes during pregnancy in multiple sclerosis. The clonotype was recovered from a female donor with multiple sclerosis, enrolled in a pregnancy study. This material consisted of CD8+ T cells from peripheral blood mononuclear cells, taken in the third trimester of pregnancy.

The CDR3 nucleotides are TGTGCCAGCAGCCCCGGGACTAGCGGGGTGGATGAGCAGTTCTTC. This sequence encodes CASSPGTSGVDEQFF. This chain uses TRBV5-4 with TRBJ2-1; 13 bases map to TRBD2. Germline CDR1 and CDR2: SGHNT and YYREEE (reference sequence). The CDR3 loop spans 15 amino acids. With 4 bases clipped from V and 8 bases from J, the junction kept 6 bases outside the gene matches.